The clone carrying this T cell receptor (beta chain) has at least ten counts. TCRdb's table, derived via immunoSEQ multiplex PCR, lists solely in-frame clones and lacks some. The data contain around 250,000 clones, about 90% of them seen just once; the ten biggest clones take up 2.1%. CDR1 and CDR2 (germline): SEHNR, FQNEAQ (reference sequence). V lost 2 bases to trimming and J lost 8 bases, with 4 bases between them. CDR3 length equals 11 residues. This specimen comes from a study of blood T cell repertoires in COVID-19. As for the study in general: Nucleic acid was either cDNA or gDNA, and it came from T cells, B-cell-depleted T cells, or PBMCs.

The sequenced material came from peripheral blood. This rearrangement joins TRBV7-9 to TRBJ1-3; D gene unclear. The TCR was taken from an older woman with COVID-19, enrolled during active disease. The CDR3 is CASSLTDTIYF. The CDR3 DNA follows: TGTGCCAGCAGCTTAACTGACACCATATATTTT.